Listed below are T cell receptor beta chains from one sample, sequenced in a study of a mutant IDH1 vaccine in newly diagnosed glioma. No antigen has been identified for these receptors. The protocol was immunoSEQ multiplex PCR, while the TCRdb copy is restricted to in-frame clones and leaves out a portion. The repertoire holds roughly 54,000 clones, with 84% as singletons. Material: PBMCs, obtained from a glioma patient whose treatment included an IDH1 peptide vaccine. These receptors originate from a young woman with glioma. Both conserved end residues are part of each CDR3. Fields, in order: D gene, clone size, J gene, CDR3 length, V gene, CDR3 DNA, CDR3 protein. D genes are given only for firm matches. Rows may omit the clone size; those that give it use once, few, many or a size class.

TRBD2	once	TRBJ2-7	15	TRBV7-2	TGTGCCAGCAGCTATACTAGCGGGGGGACCTACGAGCAGTACTTC	CASSYTSGGTYEQYF
NA	NA	TRBJ2-1	15	TRBV19	TGTGCCAGTAGTATCCTCCCTAAGGGGTACAATGAGCAGTTCTTC	CASSILPKGYNEQFF
NA	NA	TRBJ2-2	13	TRBV7-8	TGTGCCAGCAGCATAAACAGGGTCGGGGAGCTGTTTTTT	CASSINRVGELFF
TRBD1	NA	TRBJ2-7	13	TRBV29-1	TGCAGCGTTGAGGACAGGGGGCCCTACGAGCAGTACTTC	CSVEDRGPYEQYF
NA	NA	TRBJ1-6	17	TRBV10-3	TGTGCCATCAGTGAGGCTGGGGCCGCCATGGGGAATTCACCCCTCCACTTT	CAISEAGAAMGNSPLHF
NA	once	TRBJ1-1	11	TRBV11-3	TGTGCCAGCAGCTCTGACCATGAAGCTTTCTTT	CASSSDHEAFF
NA	once	TRBJ2-2	16	TRBV5-1	TGCGCCAGCAGCTTGAGGGCGACCCCAGACACCGGGGAGCTGTTTTTT	CASSLRATPDTGELFF
TRBD2	NA	TRBJ2-7	13	TRBV9	TGTGCCAGCAGCCTCGCGGGGGTGGGGGAGCAGTACTTC	CASSLAGVGEQYF
TRBD2	NA	TRBJ2-1	13	TRBV11-3	TGTGCCAGCAGCTGGGAGAACGGGAGGGAGCAGTTCTTC	CASSWENGREQFF
NA	NA	TRBJ1-2	14	TRBV6-5	TGTGCCAGCAGCCCACGATCGGGGCGCTATGGCTACACCTTC	CASSPRSGRYGYTF
NA	NA	TRBJ1-5	16	TRBV28	TGTGCCAGTAGTTTCCCCCGGATCCTGAGCAATCAGCCCCAGCATTTT	CASSFPRILSNQPQHF
TRBD1	NA	TRBJ1-1	21	TRBV18	TGTGCCAGCTCACGATACCGGGACAGTCCTGACAGGGGGGGCGGCAACACTGAAGCTTTCTTT	CASSRYRDSPDRGGGNTEAFF
NA	NA	TRBJ2-7	16	TRBV5-1	TGCGCCAGCAGCTTGGGTCTCGGGACACCATCCTACGAGCAGTACTTC	CASSLGLGTPSYEQYF
TRBD1	NA	TRBJ1-1	15	TRBV13	TGTGCCAGCAGCTTCCGGGGGGCAGGGGGAACTGAAGCTTTCTTT	CASSFRGAGGTEAFF
TRBD1	NA	TRBJ1-2	11	TRBV20-1	TGCAGTGCTAGGGACAGGGTTGGCTACACCTTC	CSARDRVGYTF
TRBD1	once	TRBJ2-2	14	TRBV15	TGTGCCACCAGCAGAGACAGGGGGCTTGTGGAGCTGTTTTTT	CATSRDRGLVELFF
NA	NA	TRBJ2-2	15	TRBV5-1	TGCGCCAGCAGCTTGGTCGCCCGGAACACCGGGGAGCTGTTTTTT	CASSLVARNTGELFF
NA	NA	TRBJ1-4	15	TRBV19	TGTGCCAGTAGTACCCGGGGGACGAGGAATGAAAAACTGTTTTTT	CASSTRGTRNEKLFF
TRBD2	NA	TRBJ2-7	14	TRBV11-1	TGTGCCAGCAGCTTATTAGCGGGAGGGTACGAGCAGTACTTC	CASSLLAGGYEQYF
NA	NA	TRBJ1-1	12	TRBV7-9	TGTGCCAGCAGCTTAGCGTGGACTGAAGCTTTCTTT	CASSLAWTEAFF
NA	NA	TRBJ2-7	14	TRBV19	TGTGCCAGTAGTGAGGCAGTGGAGGGCTACGAGCAGTACTTC	CASSEAVEGYEQYF
NA	NA	TRBJ2-2	15	TRBV29-1	TGCAGCGTTTCCGGGACACCGTCGAACACCGGGGAGCTGTTTTTT	CSVSGTPSNTGELFF
NA	NA	TRBJ1-1	13	TRBV7-9	TGTGCCAGCAGCTTAGGGGGGAGCACTGAAGCTTTCTTT	CASSLGGSTEAFF
NA	NA	TRBJ2-3	15	TRBV29-1	TGCAGCGTTGGGGGCGGGGAATCAGCCCCAGATACGCAGTATTTT	CSVGGGESAPDTQYF
NA	NA	TRBJ1-5	16	TRBV4-1	TGCGCCAGCAGCCCCGTACCGGGACAAAGTAATCAGCCCCAGCATTTT	CASSPVPGQSNQPQHF
TRBD1	once	TRBJ1-1	15	TRBV5-4	TGTGCCAGCAGACAACAACCAACAGGGGGCACTGAAGCTTTCTTT	CASRQQPTGGTEAFF
TRBD2	once	TRBJ2-2	17	TRBV27	TGTGCCAGCTCTACTCCGGGACTAGCGGGGTCCACCGGGGAGCTGTTTTTT	CASSTPGLAGSTGELFF
TRBD1	NA	TRBJ1-5	13	TRBV2	TGTGCCAGCGGGGACAGGGAAGATCGGGGACGGCATTTT	CASGDREDRGRHF
NA	once	TRBJ1-4	15	TRBV7-9	TGTGCCAGCAGGGCAGGGGTGGGAACTAATGAAAAACTGTTTTTT	CASRAGVGTNEKLFF
TRBD1	NA	TRBJ2-7	15	TRBV27	TGTGCCAGCAGTTTGACCGGGACAGGGTTCTACGAGCAGTACTTC	CASSLTGTGFYEQYF
TRBD2	once	TRBJ2-1	17	TRBV7-3	TGTGCCAGCGATCGGGGGGTCCTGAGAAGCTCCTACAATGAGCAGTTCTTC	CASDRGVLRSSYNEQFF
NA	few	TRBJ2-3	13	TRBV14	TGTGCCAGCAGCCAAGTTTTCACAGATACGCAGTATTTT	CASSQVFTDTQYF
NA	NA	TRBJ2-7	12	TRBV7-6	TGTGCCAGCGCTGGACTCACGGGCGAGCAGTACTTC	CASAGLTGEQYF
NA	NA	TRBJ1-5	14	TRBV30	TGTGCCTGGAGAGCTCGGGGGGCAAGTCAGCCCCAGCATTTT	CAWRARGASQPQHF
NA	NA	TRBJ1-5	13	TRBV5-1	TGCGCCAGCAGTCCGGAACCAGGGAAACCCCAGCATTTT	CASSPEPGKPQHF
NA	once	TRBJ2-1	15	TRBV14	TGTGCCAGCACGGAGGCTCCGAGCTCCTACAATGAGCAGTTCTTC	CASTEAPSSYNEQFF
NA	NA	TRBJ2-5	14	TRBV10-3	TGTGCCATCAGCGTACTAGCAGCCCAAGAGACCCAGTACTTC	CAISVLAAQETQYF
TRBD2	NA	TRBJ2-2	14	TRBV5-1	TGCGCCAGCGGCCTCCTGGGGAGGGCCGGGGAGCTGTTTTTT	CASGLLGRAGELFF
NA	NA	TRBJ2-5	13	TRBV5-6	TGTGCCAGCAGAATGGGATTTTCAGAGACCCAGTACTTC	CASRMGFSETQYF
TRBD1	few	TRBJ2-6	18	TRBV15	TGTGCCACCAGCAGAGAAGAGGGGGCGAGCTCTGGGGCCAACGTCCTGACTTTC	CATSREEGASSGANVLTF
NA	few	TRBJ1-4	15	TRBV14	TGTGCCAGCAGCCAGATCATCGGATCTAATGAAAAACTGTTTTTT	CASSQIIGSNEKLFF
TRBD2	NA	TRBJ2-7	16	TRBV5-8	TGTGCCAGCAGCACCTCCGGGACTAGTCTAACCTACGAGCAGTACTTC	CASSTSGTSLTYEQYF
NA	NA	TRBJ2-7	13	TRBV7-6	TGTGCCAGCAGCTTAGGAGCTAGCTACGAGCAGTACTTC	CASSLGASYEQYF
TRBD2	NA	TRBJ2-2	18	TRBV5-4	TGTGCCAGCAGCACTCGAACCACTAGCGGGAGTCGAACCGGGGAGCTGTTTTTT	CASSTRTTSGSRTGELFF
TRBD1	NA	TRBJ1-1	16	TRBV9	TGTGCCAGCACCCAGGTCAGGGGGCGCGGGGTCACTGAAGCTTTCTTT	CASTQVRGRGVTEAFF
TRBD2	once	TRBJ2-3	18	TRBV9	TGTGCCAGCAGCGGGGGGACTAGCGGGAGAAGTAGCACAGATACGCAGTATTTT	CASSGGTSGRSSTDTQYF